The sequence of this TCR beta chain was determined in a study of T-cell reconstitution after alpha-beta-depleted transplantation in children. Points from the study as a whole: Expanded graft clones, several hundred of them, were reportedly the source of alpha-beta T cells about two months after transplant. The main origin of T-cell counts and diversity one year after transplant was newly produced T cells. Surviving recipient cells, namely T cells and thymic progenitors, were the source of high day-60 TCRbeta diversity in some patients.

Trimming at V came to 4 bases and at J to 2 bases, leaving 8 bases not matched to a gene. Germline values: CDR1 ENHRY, CDR2 SYGVKD. This CDR3 has 18 residues. This clonotype was detected only a few times. Its antigen is unidentified. A TCRbeta library incorporating unique molecular identifiers was prepared. TCRdb called the PCR reads again in MiXCR, with one record for every CDR3 protein. The sample includes a few hundred thousand distinct CDR3 sequences, more than 20% of them seen just once. The chain links TRBV10-3 to TRBJ2-7; TRBD2 matches 16 bases. The origin of this receptor is a male patient under 18 who had a stem cell transplant for acute lymphoblastic leukemia, so the T cells may come from the graft donor. This material consisted of PBMCs, mostly from graft donor cells, taken 180 days after TCRalphabeta/CD19-depleted stem cell transplant. This chain's CDR3 is CAISGGLAGGPRPYEQYF. In nucleotides, the CDR3 is TGTGCCATCAGTGGGGGACTAGCGGGAGGGCCTCGCCCCTACGAGCAGTACTTC.